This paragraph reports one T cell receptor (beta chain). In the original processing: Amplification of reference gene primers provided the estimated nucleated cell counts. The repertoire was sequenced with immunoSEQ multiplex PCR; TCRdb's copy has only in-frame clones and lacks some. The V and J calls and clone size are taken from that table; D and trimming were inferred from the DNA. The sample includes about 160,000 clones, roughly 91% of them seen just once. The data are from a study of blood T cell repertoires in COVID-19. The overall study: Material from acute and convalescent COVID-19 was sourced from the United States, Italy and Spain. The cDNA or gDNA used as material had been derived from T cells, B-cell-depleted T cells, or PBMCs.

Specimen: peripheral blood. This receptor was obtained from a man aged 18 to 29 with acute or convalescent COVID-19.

The CDR3 sequence: CASNKDIAYEQYF. DNA for the CDR3: TGTGCCAGCAATAAGGACATTGCTTACGAGCAGTACTTC. The chain combines TRBV6-5 with TRBJ2-7, with a weak D call TRBD1 (5 bases). This CDR3 region has 13 residues. Trimming took 7 bases from V and 4 from J, leaving 14 bases between them. CDR1 and CDR2 from the germline V gene are MNHEY and SVGAGI.